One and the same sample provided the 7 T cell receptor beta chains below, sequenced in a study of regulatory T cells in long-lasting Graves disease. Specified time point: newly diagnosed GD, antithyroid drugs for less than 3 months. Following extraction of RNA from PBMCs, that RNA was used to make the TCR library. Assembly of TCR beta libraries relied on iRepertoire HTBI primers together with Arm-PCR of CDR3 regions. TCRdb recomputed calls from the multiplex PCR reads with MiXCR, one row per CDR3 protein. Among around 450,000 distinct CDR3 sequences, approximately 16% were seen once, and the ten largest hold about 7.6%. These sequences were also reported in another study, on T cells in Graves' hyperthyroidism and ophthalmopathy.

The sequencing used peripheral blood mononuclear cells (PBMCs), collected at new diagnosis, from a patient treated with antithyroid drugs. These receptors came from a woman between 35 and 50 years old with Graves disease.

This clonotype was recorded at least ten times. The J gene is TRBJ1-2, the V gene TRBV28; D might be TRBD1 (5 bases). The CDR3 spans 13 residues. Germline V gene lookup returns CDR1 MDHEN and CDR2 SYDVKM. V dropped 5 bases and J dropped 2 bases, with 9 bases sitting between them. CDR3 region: CASSGGGNYGYTF. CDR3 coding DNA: TGTGCCAGCAGTGGCGGGGGGAACTATGGCTACACCTTC.

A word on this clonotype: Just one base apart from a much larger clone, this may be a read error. CDR3: CASSPSTGSSGANVRTF. DNA of the CDR3: TGCGCCAGCAGCCCGTCGACGGGGTCCTCTGGGGCCAACGTCCGGACTTTC. The rearrangement uses TRBV5-1 and TRBJ2-6; perhaps D is TRBD1 or TRBD2 (5 bases each). CDR3 length: 17 amino acids. The germline V gene encodes CDR1 SGHRS and CDR2 YFSETQ.

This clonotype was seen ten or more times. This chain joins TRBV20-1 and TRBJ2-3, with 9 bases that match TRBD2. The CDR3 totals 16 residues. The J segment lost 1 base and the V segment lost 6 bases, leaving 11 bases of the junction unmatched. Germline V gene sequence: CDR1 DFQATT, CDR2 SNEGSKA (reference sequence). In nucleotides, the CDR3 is TGCAGTGCGTCCGGGGGTACTAGCGGGCGCACAGATACGCAGTATTTT. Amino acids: CSASGGTSGRTDTQYF.

For the CDR3, the DNA is TGTGCCAGCAGTTTATCGTCCGGACAGGGTAGCACTGAAGCTTTCTTT. Translation: CASSLSSGQGSTEAFF. The rearrangement joins TRBV27 to TRBJ1-1; 8 bases align to TRBD1. This CDR3 spans 16 amino acids. Germline CDR1 and CDR2: MNHEY and SMNVEV (reference sequence). The J segment lost 4 bases and the V segment lost 0 bases, leaving 7 bases of the junction unmatched.

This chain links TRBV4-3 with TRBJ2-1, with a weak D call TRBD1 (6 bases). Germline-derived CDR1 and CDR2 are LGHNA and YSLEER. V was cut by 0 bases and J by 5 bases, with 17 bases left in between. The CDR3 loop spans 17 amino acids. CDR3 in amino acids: CASSQEWEAGVDNEQFF. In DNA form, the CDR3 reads TGCGCCAGCAGCCAAGAGTGGGAAGCAGGGGTTGACAATGAGCAGTTCTTC.

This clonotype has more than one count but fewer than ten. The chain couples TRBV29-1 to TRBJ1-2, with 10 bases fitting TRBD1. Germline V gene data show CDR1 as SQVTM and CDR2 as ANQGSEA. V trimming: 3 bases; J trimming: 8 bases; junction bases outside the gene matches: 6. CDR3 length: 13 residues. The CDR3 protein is CSVEGQGSLGYTF. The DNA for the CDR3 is TGCAGCGTTGAGGGACAGGGGTCCCTAGGCTACACCTTC.

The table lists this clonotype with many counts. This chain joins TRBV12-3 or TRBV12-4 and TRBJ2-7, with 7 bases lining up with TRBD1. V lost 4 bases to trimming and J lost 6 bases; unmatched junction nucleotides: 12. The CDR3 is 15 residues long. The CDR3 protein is CASSSNRGPMGEQYF. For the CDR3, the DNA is TGTGCCAGCAGTTCGAACAGGGGCCCGATGGGCGAGCAGTACTTC.